The 14 T cell receptor beta chains below come from one sample, sequenced in a study of T cell responses to AZD1222 COVID-19 vaccine. Some clones are missing from TCRdb's copy, which holds only in-frame ones; the method was immunoSEQ multiplex PCR. The sample holds approximately 190,000 clones; around 93% are singletons and the top ten take 9.2%. This sample comprised peripheral blood, obtained on day 0 of AZD1222 vaccination. These receptors came from an adult in good health.

V gene TRBV19 combines with J gene TRBJ1-6; no clear D gene. The CDR3 spans 14 residues. Between the trimmed V and J ends, which lost 3 bases and 10 bases, there was a span of 13 bases. Per the germline V gene, CDR1 is LNHDA and CDR2 is SQIVND (reference sequence). CDR3 nucleotide sequence: TGTGCCAGTAGTATGAACCGGTTTGGATCACCCCTCCACTTT. Protein product: CASSMNRFGSPLHF.

V and J are TRBV5-6 and TRBJ2-2, with 7 bases that match TRBD1. Unmatched junction bases numbered 11, after V lost 2 bases and J lost 1 base. The CDR3 sequence is 18 residues long. Germline CDR1 SGHDT, CDR2 YYEEEE. The CDR3 protein is CASSLLDPGQMNTGELFF. The CDR3 DNA reads as TGTGCCAGCAGCTTACTTGACCCGGGACAGATGAACACCGGGGAGCTGTTTTTT. Combining the CDR3 with reference TRBV5-6 and TRBJ2-2 gives the whole variable domain DAGVTQSPTHLIKTRGQQVTLRCSPKSGHDTVSWYQQALGQGPQFIFQYYEEEERQRGNFPDRFSGHQFPNYSSELNVNALLLGDSALYLCASSLLDPGQMNTGELFFGEGSRLTVL.

This chain uses TRBV19 with TRBJ2-2; D is ambiguous. V was cut by 6 bases and J by 4 bases, with 6 bases left in between. The CDR3 is made up of 12 amino acids. CDR1 LNHDA and CDR2 SQIVND come from the germline V gene (reference sequence). The CDR3 DNA reads TGTGCCAGTAGGTCCTTCACCGGGGAGCTGTTTTTT. It specifies CASRSFTGELFF.

The chain joins TRBV25-1 to TRBJ1-6, with D possibly being TRBD1 (6 bases). In germline, CDR1 is MGHDK, CDR2 SYGVNS. Trimming cost V 3 bases and J 10 bases, with 19 bases left between them. The CDR3 consists of 16 residues. The CDR3 sequence: CASSDSSTGWDSPLHF. CDR3 nucleotides: TGTGCCAGCAGTGATTCTTCGACAGGCTGGGACTCACCCCTCCACTTT.

V usage is TRBV4-1 and J usage is TRBJ2-1; D ambiguous. V lost 1 base to trimming and J lost 8 bases, with 12 bases between them. CDR3 length: 14 amino acids. Per the germline V gene, CDR1 is MGHRA and CDR2 is YSYEKL. CDR3 bases: TGCGCCAGCAGCCAAGTCCGTGCGGATTATGAGCAGTTCTTC. Encoded protein: CASSQVRADYEQFF.

The chain recombines TRBV30 with TRBJ2-1; weak D call: TRBD2 (6 bases). The CDR3 covers 13 residues. The V end lost 6 bases, the J end lost 7 bases, and 16 bases lay between the germline ends. Germline V gene sequence: CDR1 GTSNPN, CDR2 SVGIG (reference sequence). The CDR3 DNA reads TGTGCCTGTCCGGGACTTACAAGGAATGAGCAGTTCTTC. Amino acids: CACPGLTRNEQFF. The full variable domain, completed using reference TRBV30 and TRBJ2-1, is SQTIHQWPATLVQPVGSPLSLECTVEGTSNPNLYWYRQAAGRGLQLLFYSVGIGQISSEVPQNLSASRPQDRQFILSSKKLLLSDSGFYLCACPGLTRNEQFFGPGTRLTVL.

CDR3 loop: CASSRGAYEQYF. The CDR3 DNA sequence: TGTGCCAGCAGCCGCGGTGCCTACGAGCAGTACTTC. The chain couples TRBV6-2 or TRBV6-3 to TRBJ2-7, with D unclear. The CDR3 sequence is 12 residues long. V lost 6 bases to trimming and J lost 2 bases, with 8 bases between them. CDR1 and CDR2 from the germline V gene are MNHEY and SVGEGT.

This rearrangement joins TRBV30 to TRBJ2-2, with 7 bases aligning to TRBD2. After removal of 0 bases from V and 2 bases from J, the junction contained 6 bases not matched to a gene. This CDR3 is built from 16 residues. CDR1 and CDR2 from the germline V gene are GTSNPN and SVGIG (reference sequence). The CDR3 DNA sequence: TGTGCCTGGAGTGTACTTAGCGGGTTCAACACCGGGGAGCTGTTTTTT. This encodes CAWSVLSGFNTGELFF.

This chain links TRBV5-8 with TRBJ1-2; D unclear. CDR1 is SGHTS, CDR2 YDEGEE, per germline. V shed 0 bases and J shed 8 bases, with 8 bases lying between them. The CDR3 length is 12 residues. The CDR3 loop is CASSLEFRGYTF. The CDR3 nucleotides read TGTGCCAGCAGCTTGGAGTTCAGGGGCTACACCTTC.

The J gene is TRBJ2-1, the V gene TRBV9; 7 nucleotides match TRBD2. From germline, CDR1 is SGDLS and CDR2 YYNGEE. This CDR3 is built from 16 residues. V was pared by 0 bases and J by 7 bases, with 10 bases of the junction left unmatched. DNA for the CDR3: TGTGCCAGCAGCGTAGTTGATGCGGGAGCGTCAAATGAGCAGTTCTTC. It is translated as CASSVVDAGASNEQFF.

The J gene is TRBJ2-5, the V gene TRBV6-5; 7 nucleotides align to TRBD2. Trimming at V came to 10 bases and at J to 5 bases, leaving 1 base not matched to a gene. The CDR3 covers 10 residues. Germline values: CDR1 MNHEY, CDR2 SVGAGI. CDR3 sequence (DNA): TGTGCCACCGGGAGGGAGACCCAGTACTTC. Translated: CATGRETQYF.

The V gene is TRBV9, the J gene TRBJ2-3; D could derive from TRBD1 or TRBD2 (7 bases each). The CDR3 is 13 amino acids. V was pared by 3 bases and J by 9 bases, with 14 bases between. CDR1 is SGDLS and CDR2 is YYNGEE in the germline V gene. CDR3 amino acids: CASSEGAGETQYF. CDR3 coding DNA: TGTGCCAGCAGCGAGGGGGCGGGAGAGACGCAGTATTTT. The full variable domain, with the rest looked up from reference TRBV9 and TRBJ2-3, is DSGVTQTPKHLITATGQRVTLRCSPRSGDLSVYWYQQSLDQGLQFLIQYYNGEERAKGNILERFSAQQFPDLHSELNLSSLELGDSALYFCASSEGAGETQYFGPGTRLTVL.

The rearrangement uses TRBV5-6 and TRBJ2-7; D is unclear. From germline, CDR1 is SGHDT and CDR2 YYEEEE. Trimming removed 0 bases from V and 0 bases from J, with 7 bases in between. The CDR3 contains 14 residues. The chain's CDR3 is CASSLAGSSYEQYF. CDR3 nucleotides: TGTGCCAGCAGCTTGGCCGGAAGCTCCTACGAGCAGTACTTC. The variable domain in full, with the rest retrieved from reference TRBV5-6 and TRBJ2-7, is DAGVTQSPTHLIKTRGQQVTLRCSPKSGHDTVSWYQQALGQGPQFIFQYYEEEERQRGNFPDRFSGHQFPNYSSELNVNALLLGDSALYLCASSLAGSSYEQYFGPGTRLTVT.

This chain links TRBV4-2 with TRBJ2-1; 8 bases line up with TRBD2. Germline V CDR1 and CDR2: LGHNA, YNFKEQ. The V and J ends lost 0 bases and 10 bases, in that order; junction bases with no gene match: 8. The CDR3 runs to 15 residues. In nucleotides, the CDR3 is TGTGCCAGCAGCCAAGAATTCGGGGGGGGCAAGGAGCAGTTCTTC. Translating it yields CASSQEFGGGKEQFF.